A selection of T cell receptor beta chains follows, all from one sample in a study of shared clonotypes between healthy human individuals. The method was immunoSEQ multiplex PCR; TCRdb's version includes in-frame clones alone and lacks a portion of them. The sample shows millions of clones, over 90% of them seen only once. The sample taken for sequencing was naive CD4+ T cells from PBMCs. The receptor set was obtained from a man between 18 and 29 years old in good health. Some clones in this sample may be carry-over from other donors' samples. The CDR3 runs from the conserved cysteine through the conserved F or W. The order of the fields is CDR3 DNA, CDR3 protein, D gene, J gene, clone size, V gene. D genes are given only for firm matches. Expanded clones are given a class, and other clones once, few, many or no size at all.

cdr3_nt: TGTGCCAGCAGCCAAGATACACCGTACAATGAGCAGTTCTTC; cdr3_aa: CASSQDTPYNEQFF; d_call: NA; j_call: TRBJ2-1; clone_size: NA; v_call: TRBV14
cdr3_nt: TGTGCCAGTGTCCGGACAGGAGCGTACAATGAGCAGTTCTTC; cdr3_aa: CASVRTGAYNEQFF; d_call: TRBD1; j_call: TRBJ2-1; clone_size: NA; v_call: TRBV6-1
cdr3_nt: TGTGCCAGCAGCCAAACCGGGACAGACTATGGCTACACCTTC; cdr3_aa: CASSQTGTDYGYTF; d_call: TRBD1; j_call: TRBJ1-2; clone_size: NA; v_call: TRBV4-2
cdr3_nt: TGTGCCAGCAGCCTCGGACAGGGAAGCGAGCAGTACTTC; cdr3_aa: CASSLGQGSEQYF; d_call: TRBD1; j_call: TRBJ2-7; clone_size: NA; v_call: TRBV6-5
cdr3_nt: TGCAGCGTCGGCGGGAGGGCATACAATGAGCAGTTCTTC; cdr3_aa: CSVGGRAYNEQFF; d_call: TRBD2; j_call: TRBJ2-1; clone_size: NA; v_call: TRBV29-1
cdr3_nt: TGTGCCAGCAGCTTACGAGGGTCCGACCGGCAGTTCTTC; cdr3_aa: CASSLRGSDRQFF; d_call: NA; j_call: TRBJ2-1; clone_size: NA; v_call: TRBV13
cdr3_nt: TGCGCCAGCAGCATAAAAAGGAACACTGAAGCTTTCTTT; cdr3_aa: CASSIKRNTEAFF; d_call: NA; j_call: TRBJ1-1; clone_size: NA; v_call: TRBV5-1
cdr3_nt: TGTGCCAGTAGTATCGGACTAGCGGCCGCCTACAATGAGCAGTTCTTC; cdr3_aa: CASSIGLAAAYNEQFF; d_call: TRBD2; j_call: TRBJ2-1; clone_size: NA; v_call: TRBV19
cdr3_nt: TGTGCCAGCGTGGAGAATAGCGGGGGCTCCTACGAGCAGTACTTC; cdr3_aa: CASVENSGGSYEQYF; d_call: TRBD2; j_call: TRBJ2-7; clone_size: NA; v_call: TRBV2
cdr3_nt: TGTGCCATCAGTGAGACCGACAGGGCCGCTTTCTTT; cdr3_aa: CAISETDRAAFF; d_call: TRBD1; j_call: TRBJ1-1; clone_size: NA; v_call: TRBV10-3
cdr3_nt: TGTGCCAGCAGTGAATCACGGGGAGGGGAGACCCAGTACTTC; cdr3_aa: CASSESRGGETQYF; d_call: TRBD2; j_call: TRBJ2-5; clone_size: NA; v_call: TRBV2
cdr3_nt: TGTGCCAGCAGATCCGGACAGACCTACGAGCAGTACTTC; cdr3_aa: CASRSGQTYEQYF; d_call: NA; j_call: TRBJ2-7; clone_size: NA; v_call: TRBV25-1
cdr3_nt: TGTGCCAGCTCGCGAGCGGGAGGGAGCCAAGAGACCCAGTACTTC; cdr3_aa: CASSRAGGSQETQYF; d_call: TRBD2; j_call: TRBJ2-5; clone_size: NA; v_call: TRBV18
cdr3_nt: TGCAGTGCGGGGACAGATACGCAGTATTTT; cdr3_aa: CSAGTDTQYF; d_call: NA; j_call: TRBJ2-3; clone_size: NA; v_call: TRBV20-1
cdr3_nt: TGTGCCAGCAGCGCCGACAGGGGTGGAGAGACCCAGTACTTC; cdr3_aa: CASSADRGGETQYF; d_call: TRBD1; j_call: TRBJ2-5; clone_size: NA; v_call: TRBV5-4
cdr3_nt: TGTGCCATCGGGCTCAGGGAGAATCAGCCCCAGCATTTT; cdr3_aa: CAIGLRENQPQHF; d_call: NA; j_call: TRBJ1-5; clone_size: NA; v_call: TRBV10-3
cdr3_nt: TGTGCCAGCAGCTCAGGGGTGGGCAACTATGGCTACACCTTC; cdr3_aa: CASSSGVGNYGYTF; d_call: NA; j_call: TRBJ1-2; clone_size: once; v_call: TRBV7-9
cdr3_nt: TGCGCCAGCGGAAAGGCTAGCGGGACTCCAGATACGCAGTATTTT; cdr3_aa: CASGKASGTPDTQYF; d_call: TRBD2; j_call: TRBJ2-3; clone_size: NA; v_call: TRBV10-2
cdr3_nt: TGCGCCAGCAGTGCGGGGTTCTCCTACAATGAGCAGTTCTTC; cdr3_aa: CASSAGFSYNEQFF; d_call: NA; j_call: TRBJ2-1; clone_size: NA; v_call: TRBV10-2
cdr3_nt: TGCGCCAGCAGCCAAGTCTGGGGACGGGAGACCCAGTACTTC; cdr3_aa: CASSQVWGRETQYF; d_call: NA; j_call: TRBJ2-5; clone_size: NA; v_call: TRBV4-3
cdr3_nt: TGTGCCAGCAGTCCCTCGCTAGCTCACAATGAGCAGTTCTTC; cdr3_aa: CASSPSLAHNEQFF; d_call: NA; j_call: TRBJ2-1; clone_size: NA; v_call: TRBV7-2
cdr3_nt: TGTGCCAGCAGCGTAGGACTAGCGGGAAGCTCCTACGAGCAGTACTTC; cdr3_aa: CASSVGLAGSSYEQYF; d_call: TRBD2; j_call: TRBJ2-7; clone_size: NA; v_call: TRBV9
cdr3_nt: TGTGCCAGCAGTATCCCGGGACAGCCTGGGGCCAACGTCCTGACTTTC; cdr3_aa: CASSIPGQPGANVLTF; d_call: TRBD1; j_call: TRBJ2-6; clone_size: NA; v_call: TRBV28
cdr3_nt: TGTGCCAGCAGCTTAGTCGGTGGCTACCCCACCGGGGAGCTGTTTTTT; cdr3_aa: CASSLVGGYPTGELFF; d_call: NA; j_call: TRBJ2-2; clone_size: NA; v_call: TRBV7-8